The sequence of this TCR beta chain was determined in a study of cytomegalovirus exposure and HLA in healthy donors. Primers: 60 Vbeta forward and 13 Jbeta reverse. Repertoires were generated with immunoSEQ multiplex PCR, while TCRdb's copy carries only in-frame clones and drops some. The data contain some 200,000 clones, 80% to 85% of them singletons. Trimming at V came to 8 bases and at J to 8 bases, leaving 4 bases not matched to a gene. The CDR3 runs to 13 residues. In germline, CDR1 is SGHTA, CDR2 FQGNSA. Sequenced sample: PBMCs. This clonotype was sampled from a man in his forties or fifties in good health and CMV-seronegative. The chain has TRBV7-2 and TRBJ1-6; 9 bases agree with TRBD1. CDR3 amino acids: CASGTGRDSPLHF. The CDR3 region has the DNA TGTGCCAGCGGGACAGGGAGGGATTCACCCCTCCACTTT.